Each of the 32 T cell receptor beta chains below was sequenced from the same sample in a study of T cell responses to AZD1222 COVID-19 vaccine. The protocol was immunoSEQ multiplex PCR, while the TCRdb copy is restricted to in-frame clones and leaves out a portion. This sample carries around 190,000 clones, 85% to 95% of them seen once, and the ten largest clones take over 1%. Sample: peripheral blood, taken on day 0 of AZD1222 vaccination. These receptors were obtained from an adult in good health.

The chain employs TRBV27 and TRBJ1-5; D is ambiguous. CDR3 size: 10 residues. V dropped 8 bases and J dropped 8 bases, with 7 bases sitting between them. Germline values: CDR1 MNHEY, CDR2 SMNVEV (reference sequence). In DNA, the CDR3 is TGTGCCAGCGGGAGAGAGCCCCAGCATTTT. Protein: CASGREPQHF.

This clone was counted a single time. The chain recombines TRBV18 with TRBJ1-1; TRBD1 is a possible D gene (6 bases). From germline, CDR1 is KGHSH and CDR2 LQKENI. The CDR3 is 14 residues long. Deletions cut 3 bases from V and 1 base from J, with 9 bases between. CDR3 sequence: CASSPETGNTEAFF. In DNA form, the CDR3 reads TGTGCCAGCTCACCGGAGACAGGGAACACTGAAGCTTTCTTT.

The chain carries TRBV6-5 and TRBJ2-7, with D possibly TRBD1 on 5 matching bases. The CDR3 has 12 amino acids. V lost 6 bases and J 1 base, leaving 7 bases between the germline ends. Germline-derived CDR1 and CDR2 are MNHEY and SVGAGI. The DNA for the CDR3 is TGTGCCAGCAGCCAGGGTTCCTACGAGCAGTACTTC. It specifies CASSQGSYEQYF.

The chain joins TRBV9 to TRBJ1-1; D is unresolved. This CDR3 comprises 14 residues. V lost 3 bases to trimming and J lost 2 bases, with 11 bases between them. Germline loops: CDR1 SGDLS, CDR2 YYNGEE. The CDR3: CASSAREVNTEAFF. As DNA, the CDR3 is TGTGCCAGCAGCGCCCGGGAGGTCAACACTGAAGCTTTCTTT.

CDR3 protein: CASSSSSYGYTF. Written as DNA, the CDR3 is TGTGCCAGCAGCTCCAGTTCCTATGGCTACACCTTC. This sequence joins TRBV12-3 or TRBV12-4 and TRBJ1-2; D unresolved. The germline V and J ends were trimmed by 6 bases and 4 bases, with 9 bases remaining between them. CDR3 length: 12 amino acids.

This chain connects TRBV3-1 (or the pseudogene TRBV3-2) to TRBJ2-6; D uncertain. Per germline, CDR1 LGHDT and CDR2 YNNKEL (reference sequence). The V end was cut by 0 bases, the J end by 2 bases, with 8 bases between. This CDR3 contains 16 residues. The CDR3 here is CASSQDYSPGANVLTF. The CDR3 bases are TGTGCCAGCAGCCAAGACTACAGTCCTGGGGCCAACGTCCTGACTTTC.

CDR3 protein: CSTNRGSGGQETQYF. The CDR3 DNA sequence: TGCAGCACCAATCGGGGTAGCGGGGGACAGGAGACCCAGTACTTC. The V call is TRBV29-1, the J call TRBJ2-5, with TRBD2 matching over 9 bases. The J segment lost 5 bases and the V segment lost 8 bases, leaving 15 bases of the junction unmatched. Germline CDR1 SQVTM, CDR2 ANQGSEA. The CDR3 contains 15 residues.

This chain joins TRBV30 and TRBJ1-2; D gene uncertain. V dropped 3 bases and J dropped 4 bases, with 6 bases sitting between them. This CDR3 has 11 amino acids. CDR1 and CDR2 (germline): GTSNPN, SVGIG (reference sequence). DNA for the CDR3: TGTGCCTGGAGGGCACGCTATGGCTACACCTTC. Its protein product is CAWRARYGYTF.

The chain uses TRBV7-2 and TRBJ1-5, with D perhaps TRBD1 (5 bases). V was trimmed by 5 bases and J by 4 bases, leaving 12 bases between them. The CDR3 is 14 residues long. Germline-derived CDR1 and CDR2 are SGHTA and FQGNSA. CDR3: CASSPRGGNQPQHF. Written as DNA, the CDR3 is TGTGCCAGCAGCCCTCGTGGGGGAAATCAGCCCCAGCATTTT.

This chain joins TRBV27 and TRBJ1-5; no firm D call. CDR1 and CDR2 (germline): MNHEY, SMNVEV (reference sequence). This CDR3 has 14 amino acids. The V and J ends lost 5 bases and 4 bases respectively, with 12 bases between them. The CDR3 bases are TGTGCCAGCAGTACACGACGGGAGAATCAGCCCCAGCATTTT. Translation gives CASSTRRENQPQHF.

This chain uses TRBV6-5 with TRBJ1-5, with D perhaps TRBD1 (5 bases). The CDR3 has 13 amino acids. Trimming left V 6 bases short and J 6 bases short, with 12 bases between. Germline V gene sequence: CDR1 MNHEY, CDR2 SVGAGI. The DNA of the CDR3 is TGTGCCAGCAGCGAGACAGTCGGTCAGCCCCAGCATTTT. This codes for CASSETVGQPQHF.

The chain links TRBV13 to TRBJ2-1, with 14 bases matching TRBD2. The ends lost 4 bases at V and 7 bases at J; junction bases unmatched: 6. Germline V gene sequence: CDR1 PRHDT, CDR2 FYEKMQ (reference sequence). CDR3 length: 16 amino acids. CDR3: CASSSGLAGGRNEQFF. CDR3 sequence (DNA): TGTGCCAGCAGCTCAGGACTAGCGGGGGGCAGGAATGAGCAGTTCTTC.

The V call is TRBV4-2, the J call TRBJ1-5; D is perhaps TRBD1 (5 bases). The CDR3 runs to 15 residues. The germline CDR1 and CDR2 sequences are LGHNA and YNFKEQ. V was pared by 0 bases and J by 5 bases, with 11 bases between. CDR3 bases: TGTGCCAGCAGCCAAGACAGGGAAGGGGATCAGCCCCAGCATTTT. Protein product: CASSQDREGDQPQHF.

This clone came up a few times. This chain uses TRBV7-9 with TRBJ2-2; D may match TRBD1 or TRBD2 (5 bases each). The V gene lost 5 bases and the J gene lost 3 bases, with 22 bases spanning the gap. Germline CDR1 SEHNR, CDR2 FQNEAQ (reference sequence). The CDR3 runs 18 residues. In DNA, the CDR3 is TGTGCCAGCAGCCCTCGAGGGGTACCGACTGTGGACACCGGGGAGCTGTTTTTT. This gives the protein CASSPRGVPTVDTGELFF.

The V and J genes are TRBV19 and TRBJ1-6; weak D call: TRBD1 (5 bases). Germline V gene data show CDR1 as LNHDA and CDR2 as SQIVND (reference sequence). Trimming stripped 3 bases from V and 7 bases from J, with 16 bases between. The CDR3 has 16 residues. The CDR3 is CASSIGGGGTNSPLHF. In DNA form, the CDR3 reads TGTGCCAGTAGTATCGGTGGTGGGGGGACCAATTCACCCCTCCACTTT.

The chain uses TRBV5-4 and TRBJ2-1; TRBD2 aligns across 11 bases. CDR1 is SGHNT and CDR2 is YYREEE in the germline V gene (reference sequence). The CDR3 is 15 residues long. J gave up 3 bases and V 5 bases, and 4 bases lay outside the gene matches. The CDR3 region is CASSPGTSGYNEQFF. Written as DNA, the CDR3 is TGTGCCAGCAGTCCCGGGACTAGCGGCTACAATGAGCAGTTCTTC.

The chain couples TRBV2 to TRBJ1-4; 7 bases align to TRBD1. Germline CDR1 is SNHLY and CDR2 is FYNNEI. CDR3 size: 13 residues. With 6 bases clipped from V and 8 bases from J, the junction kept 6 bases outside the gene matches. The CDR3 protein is CASRTGVREKLFF. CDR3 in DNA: TGTGCCAGCAGAACAGGGGTACGGGAAAAACTGTTTTTT.

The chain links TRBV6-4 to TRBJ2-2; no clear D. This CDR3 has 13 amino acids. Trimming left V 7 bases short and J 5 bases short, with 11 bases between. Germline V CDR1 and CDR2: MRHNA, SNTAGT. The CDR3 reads CASTSHGTGELFF. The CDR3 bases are TGTGCCAGCACTTCCCACGGGACCGGGGAGCTGTTTTTT.

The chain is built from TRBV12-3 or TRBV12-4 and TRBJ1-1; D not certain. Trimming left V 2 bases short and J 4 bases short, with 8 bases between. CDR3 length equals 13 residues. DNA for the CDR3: TGTGCCAGCAGTTTATGGGAGGCCACTGAAGCTTTCTTT. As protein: CASSLWEATEAFF.

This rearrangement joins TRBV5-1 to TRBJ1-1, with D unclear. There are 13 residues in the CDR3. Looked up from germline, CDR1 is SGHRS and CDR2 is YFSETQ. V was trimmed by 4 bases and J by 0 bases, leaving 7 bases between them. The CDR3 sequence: CASSREMNTEAFF. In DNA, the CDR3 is TGCGCCAGCAGCAGAGAAATGAACACTGAAGCTTTCTTT.

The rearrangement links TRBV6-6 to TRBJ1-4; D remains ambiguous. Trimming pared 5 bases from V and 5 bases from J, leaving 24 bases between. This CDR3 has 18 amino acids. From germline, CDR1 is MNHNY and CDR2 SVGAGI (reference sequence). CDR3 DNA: TGTGCCAGCAGTCGCCGGACGGAGAAAACGTCCCCCAATGAAAAACTGTTTTTT. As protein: CASSRRTEKTSPNEKLFF.

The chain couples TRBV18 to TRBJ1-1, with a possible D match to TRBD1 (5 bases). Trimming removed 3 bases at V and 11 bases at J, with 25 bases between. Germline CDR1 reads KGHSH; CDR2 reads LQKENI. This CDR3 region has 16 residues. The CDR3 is CASSPDLNRGIGYAFF. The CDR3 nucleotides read TGTGCCAGCTCACCCGACCTTAACCGGGGGATTGGCTATGCTTTCTTT.

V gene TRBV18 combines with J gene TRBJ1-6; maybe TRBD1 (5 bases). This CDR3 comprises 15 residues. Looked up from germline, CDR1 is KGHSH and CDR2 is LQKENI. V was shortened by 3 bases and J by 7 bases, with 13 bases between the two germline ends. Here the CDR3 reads CASSPGERRNSPLHF. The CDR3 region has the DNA TGTGCCAGCTCACCGGGGGAGAGGCGGAATTCACCCCTCCACTTT. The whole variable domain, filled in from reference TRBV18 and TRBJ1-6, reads NAGVMQNPRHLVRRRGQEARLRCSPMKGHSHVYWYRQLPEEGLKFMVYLQKENIIDESGMPKERFSAEFPKEGPSILRIQQVVRGDSAAYFCASSPGERRNSPLHFGNGTRLTVT.

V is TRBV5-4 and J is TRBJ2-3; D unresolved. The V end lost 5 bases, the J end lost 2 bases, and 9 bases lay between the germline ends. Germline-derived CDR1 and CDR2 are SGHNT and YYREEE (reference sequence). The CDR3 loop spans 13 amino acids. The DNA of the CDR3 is TGTGCCAGCAGGCCGGAGCTCACAGATACGCAGTATTTT. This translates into CASRPELTDTQYF.

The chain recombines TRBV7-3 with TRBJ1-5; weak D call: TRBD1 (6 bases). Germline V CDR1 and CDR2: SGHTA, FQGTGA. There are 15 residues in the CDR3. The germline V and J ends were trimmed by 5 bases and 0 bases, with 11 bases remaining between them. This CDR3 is CASSPQGGSNQPQHF. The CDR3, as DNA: TGTGCCAGCAGCCCACAGGGAGGTAGCAATCAGCCCCAGCATTTT.

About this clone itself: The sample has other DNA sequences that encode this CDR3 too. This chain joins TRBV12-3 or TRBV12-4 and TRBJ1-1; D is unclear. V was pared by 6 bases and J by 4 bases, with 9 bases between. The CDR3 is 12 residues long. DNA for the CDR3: TGTGCCAGCAGCCAAGGATCCACTGAAGCTTTCTTT. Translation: CASSQGSTEAFF.

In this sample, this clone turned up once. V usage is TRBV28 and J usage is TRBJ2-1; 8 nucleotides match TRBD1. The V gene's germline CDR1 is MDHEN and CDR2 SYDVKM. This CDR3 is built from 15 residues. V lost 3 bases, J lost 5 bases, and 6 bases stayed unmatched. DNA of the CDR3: TGTGCCAGCAGTTTCCAGGGGGCGCGCAACAATGAGCAGTTCTTC. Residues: CASSFQGARNNEQFF.

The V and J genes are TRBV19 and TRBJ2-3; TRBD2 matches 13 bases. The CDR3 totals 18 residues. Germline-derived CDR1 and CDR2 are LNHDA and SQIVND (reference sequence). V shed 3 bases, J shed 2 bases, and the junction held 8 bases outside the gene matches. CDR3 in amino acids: CASSIGLAGAQLTDTQYF. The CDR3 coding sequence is TGTGCCAGTAGTATCGGACTAGCGGGGGCCCAACTCACAGATACGCAGTATTTT.

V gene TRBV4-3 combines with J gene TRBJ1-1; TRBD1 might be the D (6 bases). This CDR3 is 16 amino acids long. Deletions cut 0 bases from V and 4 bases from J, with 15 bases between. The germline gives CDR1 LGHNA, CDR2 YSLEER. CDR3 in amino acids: CASSQDLGGAGTEAFF. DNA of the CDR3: TGCGCCAGCAGCCAAGATCTGGGGGGGGCGGGCACTGAAGCTTTCTTT.

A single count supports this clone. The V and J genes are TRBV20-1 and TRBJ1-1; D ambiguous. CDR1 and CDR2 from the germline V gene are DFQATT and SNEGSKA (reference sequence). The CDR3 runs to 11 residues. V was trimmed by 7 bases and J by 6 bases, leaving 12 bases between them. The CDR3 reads CSVDGGPEAFF. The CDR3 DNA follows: TGCAGTGTGGATGGAGGACCTGAAGCTTTCTTT.

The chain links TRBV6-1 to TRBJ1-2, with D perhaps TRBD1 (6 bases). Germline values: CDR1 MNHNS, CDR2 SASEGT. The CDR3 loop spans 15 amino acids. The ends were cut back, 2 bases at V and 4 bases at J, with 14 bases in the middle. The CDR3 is CASSELGTRIYGYTF. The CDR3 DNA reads TGTGCCAGCAGTGAACTAGGGACAAGGATCTATGGCTACACCTTC.

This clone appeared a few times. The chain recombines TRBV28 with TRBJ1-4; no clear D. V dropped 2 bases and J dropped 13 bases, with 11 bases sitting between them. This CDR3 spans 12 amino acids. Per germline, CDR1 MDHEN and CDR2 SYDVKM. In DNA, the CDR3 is TGTGCCAGCAGTTTAAGTCCGGCTGGACTGTTTTTT. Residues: CASSLSPAGLFF. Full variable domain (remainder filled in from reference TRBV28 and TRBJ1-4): DVKVTQSSRYLVKRTGEKVFLECVQDMDHENMFWYRQDPGLGLRLIYFSYDVKMKEKGDIPEGYSVSREKKERFSLILESASTNQTSMYLCASSLSPAGLFFGSGTQLSVL.